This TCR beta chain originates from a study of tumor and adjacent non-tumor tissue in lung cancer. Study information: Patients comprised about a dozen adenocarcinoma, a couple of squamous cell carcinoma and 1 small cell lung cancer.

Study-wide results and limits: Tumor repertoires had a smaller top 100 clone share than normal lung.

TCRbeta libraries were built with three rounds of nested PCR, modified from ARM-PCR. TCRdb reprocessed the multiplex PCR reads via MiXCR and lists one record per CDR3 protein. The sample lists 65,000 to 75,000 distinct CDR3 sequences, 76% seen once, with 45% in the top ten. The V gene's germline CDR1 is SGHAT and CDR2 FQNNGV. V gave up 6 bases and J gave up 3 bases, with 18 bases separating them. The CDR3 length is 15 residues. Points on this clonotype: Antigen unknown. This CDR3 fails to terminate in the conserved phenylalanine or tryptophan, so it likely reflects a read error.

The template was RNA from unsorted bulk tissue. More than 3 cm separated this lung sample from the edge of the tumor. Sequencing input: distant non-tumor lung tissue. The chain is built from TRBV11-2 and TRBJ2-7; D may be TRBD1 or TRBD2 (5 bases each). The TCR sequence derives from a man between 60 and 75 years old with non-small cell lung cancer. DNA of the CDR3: TGTGCCAGCAGGGGATGGGGCCGGGGCTTCTACGAGCAGTACTTG. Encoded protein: CASRGWGRGFYEQYL.